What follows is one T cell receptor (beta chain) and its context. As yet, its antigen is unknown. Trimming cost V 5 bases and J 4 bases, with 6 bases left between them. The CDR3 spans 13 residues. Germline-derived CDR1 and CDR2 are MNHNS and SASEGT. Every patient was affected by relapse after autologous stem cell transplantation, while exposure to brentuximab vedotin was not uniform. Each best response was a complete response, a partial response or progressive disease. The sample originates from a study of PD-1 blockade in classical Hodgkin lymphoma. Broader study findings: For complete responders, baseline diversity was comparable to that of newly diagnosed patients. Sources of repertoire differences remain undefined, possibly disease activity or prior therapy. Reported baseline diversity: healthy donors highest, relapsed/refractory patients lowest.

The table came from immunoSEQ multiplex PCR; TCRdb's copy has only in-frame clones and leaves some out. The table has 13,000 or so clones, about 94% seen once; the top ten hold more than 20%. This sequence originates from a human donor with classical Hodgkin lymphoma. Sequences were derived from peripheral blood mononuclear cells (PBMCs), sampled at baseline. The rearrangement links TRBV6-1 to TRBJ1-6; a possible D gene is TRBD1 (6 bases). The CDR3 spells CASSTGYNSPLHF. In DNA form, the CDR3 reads TGTGCCAGCAGTACAGGGTATAATTCACCCCTCCACTTT.